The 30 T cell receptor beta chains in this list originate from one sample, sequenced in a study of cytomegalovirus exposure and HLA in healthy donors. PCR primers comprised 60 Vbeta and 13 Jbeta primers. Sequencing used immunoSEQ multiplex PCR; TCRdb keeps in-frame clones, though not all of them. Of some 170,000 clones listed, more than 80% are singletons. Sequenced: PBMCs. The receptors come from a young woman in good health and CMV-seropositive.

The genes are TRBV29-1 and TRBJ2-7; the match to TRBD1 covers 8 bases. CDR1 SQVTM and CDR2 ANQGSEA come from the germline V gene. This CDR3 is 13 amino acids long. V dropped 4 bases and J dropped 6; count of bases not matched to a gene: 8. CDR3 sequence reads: CSVVGQGLSEQYF. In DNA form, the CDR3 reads TGCAGCGTTGTAGGACAGGGTTTATCCGAGCAGTACTTC.

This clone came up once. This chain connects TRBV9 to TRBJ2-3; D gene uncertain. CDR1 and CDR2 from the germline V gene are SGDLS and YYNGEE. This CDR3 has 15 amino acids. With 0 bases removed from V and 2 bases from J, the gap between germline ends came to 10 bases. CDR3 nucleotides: TGTGCCAGCAGCGTAGGGGCAGACAACACAGATACGCAGTATTTT. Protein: CASSVGADNTDTQYF.

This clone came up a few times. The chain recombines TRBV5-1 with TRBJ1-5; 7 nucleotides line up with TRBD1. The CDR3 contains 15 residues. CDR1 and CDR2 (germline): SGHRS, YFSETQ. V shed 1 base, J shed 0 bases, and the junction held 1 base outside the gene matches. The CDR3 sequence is CASSLTGDSNQPQHF. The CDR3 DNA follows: TGCGCCAGCAGCTTGACAGGGGATAGCAATCAGCCCCAGCATTTT.

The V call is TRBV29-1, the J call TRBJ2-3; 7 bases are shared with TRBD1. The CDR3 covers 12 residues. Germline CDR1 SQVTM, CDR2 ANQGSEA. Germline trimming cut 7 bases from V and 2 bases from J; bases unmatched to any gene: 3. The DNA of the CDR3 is TGCAGCGCCGACAGGGACACAGATACGCAGTATTTT. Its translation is CSADRDTDTQYF.

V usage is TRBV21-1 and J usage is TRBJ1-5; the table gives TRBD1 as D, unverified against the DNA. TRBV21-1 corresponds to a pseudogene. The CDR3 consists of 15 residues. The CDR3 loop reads CASPQGQGGHQPQHF. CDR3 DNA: TGTGCCAGCCCCCAAGGACAGGGAGGCCATCAGCCCCAGCATTTT.

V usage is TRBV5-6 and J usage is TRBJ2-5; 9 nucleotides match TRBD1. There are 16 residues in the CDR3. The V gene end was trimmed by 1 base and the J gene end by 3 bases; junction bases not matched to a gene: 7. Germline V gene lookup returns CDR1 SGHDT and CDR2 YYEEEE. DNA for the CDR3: TGTGCCAGCAGCTTGTTTACTTGGGACAGGGAAGAGACCCAGTACTTC. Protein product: CASSLFTWDREETQYF.

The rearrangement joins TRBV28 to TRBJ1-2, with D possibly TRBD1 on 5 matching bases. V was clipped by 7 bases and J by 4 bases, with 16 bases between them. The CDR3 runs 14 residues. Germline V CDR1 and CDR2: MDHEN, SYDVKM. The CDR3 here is CASTPDTPFYGYTF. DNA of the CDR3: TGTGCCAGCACTCCGGACACCCCTTTCTATGGCTACACCTTC.

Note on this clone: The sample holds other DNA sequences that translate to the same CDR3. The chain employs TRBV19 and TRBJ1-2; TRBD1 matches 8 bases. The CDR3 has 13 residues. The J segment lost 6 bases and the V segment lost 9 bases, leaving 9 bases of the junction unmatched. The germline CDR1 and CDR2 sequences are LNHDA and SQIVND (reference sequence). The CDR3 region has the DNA TGTGCCAGCAGCCCGGACAGGGTTGATGGCTACACCTTC. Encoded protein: CASSPDRVDGYTF. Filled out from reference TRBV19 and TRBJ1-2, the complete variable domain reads DGGITQSPKYLFRKEGQNVTLSCEQNLNHDAMYWYRQDPGQGLRLIYYSQIVNDFQKGDIAEGYSVSREKKESFPLTVTSAQKNPTAFYLCASSPDRVDGYTFGSGTRLTVV.

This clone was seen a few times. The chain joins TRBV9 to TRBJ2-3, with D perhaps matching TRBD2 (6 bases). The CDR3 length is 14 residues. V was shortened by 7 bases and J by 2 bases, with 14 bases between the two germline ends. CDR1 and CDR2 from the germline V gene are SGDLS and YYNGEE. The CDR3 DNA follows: TGTGCCAGCCGGCGCGGGGTTGACACAGATACGCAGTATTTT. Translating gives CASRRGVDTDTQYF.

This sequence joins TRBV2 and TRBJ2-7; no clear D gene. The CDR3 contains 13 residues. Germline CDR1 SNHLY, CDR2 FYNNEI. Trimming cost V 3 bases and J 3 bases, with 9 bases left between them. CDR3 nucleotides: TGTGCCAGCAGTGACTCACCGAGCTACGAGCAGTACTTC. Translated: CASSDSPSYEQYF.

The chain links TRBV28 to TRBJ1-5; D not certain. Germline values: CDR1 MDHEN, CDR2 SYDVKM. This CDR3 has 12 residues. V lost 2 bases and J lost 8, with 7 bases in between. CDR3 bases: TGTGCCAGCAGTTTAAGTGGAGAGCCCCAGCATTTT. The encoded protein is CASSLSGEPQHF. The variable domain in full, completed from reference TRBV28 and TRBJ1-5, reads DVKVTQSSRYLVKRTGEKVFLECVQDMDHENMFWYRQDPGLGLRLIYFSYDVKMKEKGDIPEGYSVSREKKERFSLILESASTNQTSMYLCASSLSGEPQHFGDGTRLSIL.

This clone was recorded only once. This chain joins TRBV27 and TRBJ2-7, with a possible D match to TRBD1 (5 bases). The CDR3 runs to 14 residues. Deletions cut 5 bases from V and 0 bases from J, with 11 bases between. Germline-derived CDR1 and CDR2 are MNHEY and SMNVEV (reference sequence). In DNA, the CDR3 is TGTGCCAGCAGTAGACAGATCCTCTCCTACGAGCAGTACTTC. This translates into CASSRQILSYEQYF.

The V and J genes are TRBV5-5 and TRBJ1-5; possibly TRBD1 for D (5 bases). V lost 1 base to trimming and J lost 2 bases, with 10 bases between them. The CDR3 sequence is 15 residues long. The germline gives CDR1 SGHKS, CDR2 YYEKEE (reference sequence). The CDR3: CASSLSGGGNQPQHF. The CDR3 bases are TGTGCCAGCAGCTTGTCGGGGGGTGGCAATCAGCCCCAGCATTTT.

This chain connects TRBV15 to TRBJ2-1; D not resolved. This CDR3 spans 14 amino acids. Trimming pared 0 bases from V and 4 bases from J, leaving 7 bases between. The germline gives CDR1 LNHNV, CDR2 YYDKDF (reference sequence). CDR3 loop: CATSRDRAYNEQFF. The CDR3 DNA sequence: TGTGCCACCAGCAGAGATAGAGCGTACAATGAGCAGTTCTTC.

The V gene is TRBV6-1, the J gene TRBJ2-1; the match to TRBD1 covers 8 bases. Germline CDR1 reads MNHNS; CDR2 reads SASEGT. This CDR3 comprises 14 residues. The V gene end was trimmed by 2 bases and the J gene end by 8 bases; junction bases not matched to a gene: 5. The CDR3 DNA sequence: TGTGCCAGCAGTGAACGTGACAGGGGAGATGAGCAGTTCTTC. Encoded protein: CASSERDRGDEQFF.

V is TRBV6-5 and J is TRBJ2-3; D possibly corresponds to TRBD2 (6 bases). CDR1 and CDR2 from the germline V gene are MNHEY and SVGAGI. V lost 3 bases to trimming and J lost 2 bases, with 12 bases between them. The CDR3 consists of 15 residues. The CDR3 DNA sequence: TGTGCCAGCAGTTATTCGGGAGAAGCCACAGATACGCAGTATTTT. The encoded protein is CASSYSGEATDTQYF.

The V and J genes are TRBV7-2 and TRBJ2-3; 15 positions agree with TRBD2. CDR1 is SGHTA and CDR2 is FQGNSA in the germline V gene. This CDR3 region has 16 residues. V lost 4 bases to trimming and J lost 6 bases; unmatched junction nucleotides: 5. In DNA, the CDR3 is TGTGCCAGCAGCTCGGGACTAGCGGGGGGCCAGGATACGCAGTATTTT. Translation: CASSSGLAGGQDTQYF.

CDR3 loop: CASSLSGGVEQFF. The CDR3 DNA is TGCGCCAGCAGCTTAAGCGGGGGGGTGGAACAGTTCTTC. The rearrangement uses TRBV4-1 and TRBJ2-1; 10 bases are shared with TRBD2. With 5 bases clipped from V and 13 bases from J, the junction kept 8 bases outside the gene matches. The CDR3 contains 13 residues. The germline V gene has CDR1 MGHRA and CDR2 YSYEKL.

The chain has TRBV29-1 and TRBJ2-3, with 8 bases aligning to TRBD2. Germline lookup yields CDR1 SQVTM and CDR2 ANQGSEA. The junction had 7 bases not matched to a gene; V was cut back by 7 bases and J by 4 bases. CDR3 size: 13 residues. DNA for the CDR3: TGCAGCGGCAGGACTAGCTCCCCAGATACGCAGTATTTT. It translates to CSGRTSSPDTQYF.

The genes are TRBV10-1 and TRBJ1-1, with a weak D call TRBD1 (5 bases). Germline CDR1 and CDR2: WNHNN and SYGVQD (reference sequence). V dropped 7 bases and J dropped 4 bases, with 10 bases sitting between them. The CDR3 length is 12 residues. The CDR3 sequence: CASTGWTTEAFF. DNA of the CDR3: TGCGCCAGCACAGGGTGGACCACTGAAGCTTTCTTT.

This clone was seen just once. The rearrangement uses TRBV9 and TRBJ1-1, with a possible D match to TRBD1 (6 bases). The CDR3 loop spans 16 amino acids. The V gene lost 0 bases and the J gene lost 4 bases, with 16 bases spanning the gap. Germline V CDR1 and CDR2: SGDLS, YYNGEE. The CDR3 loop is CASSVGGRGGSTEAFF. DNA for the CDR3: TGTGCCAGCAGCGTAGGAGGGAGGGGGGGGAGCACTGAAGCTTTCTTT.

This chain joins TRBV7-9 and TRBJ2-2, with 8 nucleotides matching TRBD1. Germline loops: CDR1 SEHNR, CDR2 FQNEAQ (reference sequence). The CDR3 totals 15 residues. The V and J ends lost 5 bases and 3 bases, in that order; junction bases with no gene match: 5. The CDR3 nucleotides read TGTGCCAGCAGCCCCCAGGGGGCCGACACCGGGGAGCTGTTTTTT. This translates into CASSPQGADTGELFF.

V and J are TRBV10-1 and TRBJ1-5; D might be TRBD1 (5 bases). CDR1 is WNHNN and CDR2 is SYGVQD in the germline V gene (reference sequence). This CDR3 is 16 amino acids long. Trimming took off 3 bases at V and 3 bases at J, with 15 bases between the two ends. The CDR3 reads CASSDGAVLVNQPQHF. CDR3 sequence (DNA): TGCGCCAGCAGTGATGGGGCAGTCCTAGTCAATCAGCCCCAGCATTTT.

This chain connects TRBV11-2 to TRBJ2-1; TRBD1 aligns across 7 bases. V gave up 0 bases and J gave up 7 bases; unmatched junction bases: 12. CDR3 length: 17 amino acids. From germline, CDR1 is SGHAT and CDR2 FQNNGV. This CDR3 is CASSLDLGQGVLNEQFF. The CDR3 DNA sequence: TGTGCCAGCAGCTTAGATCTGGGGCAGGGGGTTTTGAATGAGCAGTTCTTC.

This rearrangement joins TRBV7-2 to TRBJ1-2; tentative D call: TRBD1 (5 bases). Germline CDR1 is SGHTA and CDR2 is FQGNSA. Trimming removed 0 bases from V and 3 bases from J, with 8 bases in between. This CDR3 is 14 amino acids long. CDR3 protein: CASSLAGQDYGYTF. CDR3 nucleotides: TGTGCCAGCAGCTTAGCGGGGCAGGACTATGGCTACACCTTC.

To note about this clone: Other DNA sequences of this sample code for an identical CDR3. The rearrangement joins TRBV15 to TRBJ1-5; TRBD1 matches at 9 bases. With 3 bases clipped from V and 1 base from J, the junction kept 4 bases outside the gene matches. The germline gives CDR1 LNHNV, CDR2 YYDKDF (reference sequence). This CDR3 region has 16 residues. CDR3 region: CATSRGGQGSNQPQHF. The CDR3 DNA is TGTGCCACCAGCAGGGGGGGACAGGGAAGCAATCAGCCCCAGCATTTT.

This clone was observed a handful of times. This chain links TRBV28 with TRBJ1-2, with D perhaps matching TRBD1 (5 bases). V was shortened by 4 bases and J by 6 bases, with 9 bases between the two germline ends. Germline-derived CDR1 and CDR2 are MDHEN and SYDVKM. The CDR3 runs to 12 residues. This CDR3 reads CASSSGPDGYTF. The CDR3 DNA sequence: TGTGCCAGCAGTTCAGGGCCTGATGGCTACACCTTC.

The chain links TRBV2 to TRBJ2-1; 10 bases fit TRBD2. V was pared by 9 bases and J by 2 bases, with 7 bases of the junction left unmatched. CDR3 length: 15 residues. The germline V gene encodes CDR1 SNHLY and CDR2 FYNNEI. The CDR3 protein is CAREDSGGPYNEQFF. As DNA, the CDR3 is TGTGCCAGGGAGGATAGCGGGGGGCCCTACAATGAGCAGTTCTTC. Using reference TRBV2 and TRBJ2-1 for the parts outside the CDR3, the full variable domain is EPEVTQTPSHQVTQMGQEVILRCVPISNHLYFYWYRQILGQKVEFLVSFYNNEISEKSEIFDDQFSVERPDGSNFTLKIRSTKLEDSAMYFCAREDSGGPYNEQFFGPGTRLTVL.

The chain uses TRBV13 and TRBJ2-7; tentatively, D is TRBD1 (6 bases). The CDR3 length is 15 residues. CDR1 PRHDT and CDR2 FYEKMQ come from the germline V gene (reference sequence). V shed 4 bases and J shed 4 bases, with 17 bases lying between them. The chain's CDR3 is CASSSSWTAPYEQYF. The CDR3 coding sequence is TGTGCCAGCAGCTCCTCCTGGACAGCGCCTTACGAGCAGTACTTC.

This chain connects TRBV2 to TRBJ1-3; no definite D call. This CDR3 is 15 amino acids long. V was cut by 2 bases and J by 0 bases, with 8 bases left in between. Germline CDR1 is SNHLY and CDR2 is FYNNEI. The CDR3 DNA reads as TGTGCCAGCAGTGAACTTCGGAGCTCTGGAAACACCATATATTTT. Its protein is CASSELRSSGNTIYF.